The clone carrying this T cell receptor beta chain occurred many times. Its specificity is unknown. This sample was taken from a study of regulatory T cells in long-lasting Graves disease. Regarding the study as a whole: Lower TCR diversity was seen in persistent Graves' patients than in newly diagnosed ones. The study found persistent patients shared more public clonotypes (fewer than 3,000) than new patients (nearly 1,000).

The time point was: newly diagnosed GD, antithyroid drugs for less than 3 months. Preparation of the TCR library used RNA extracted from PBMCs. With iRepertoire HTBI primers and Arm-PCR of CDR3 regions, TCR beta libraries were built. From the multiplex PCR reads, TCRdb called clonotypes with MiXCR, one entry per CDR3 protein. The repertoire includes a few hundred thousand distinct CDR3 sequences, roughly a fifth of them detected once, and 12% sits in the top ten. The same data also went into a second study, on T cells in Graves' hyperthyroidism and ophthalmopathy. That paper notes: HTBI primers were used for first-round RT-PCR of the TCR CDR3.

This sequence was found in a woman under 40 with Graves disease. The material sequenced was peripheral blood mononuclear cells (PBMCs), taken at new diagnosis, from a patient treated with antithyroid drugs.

This CDR3 is CSAIWTGEYGYTF. The CDR3 bases are TGCAGTGCTATATGGACAGGGGAGTATGGCTACACCTTC. This chain uses TRBV20-1 with TRBJ1-2, with TRBD1 matching 9 bases. Germline CDR1 DFQATT, CDR2 SNEGSKA (reference sequence). This CDR3 is built from 13 residues. The V segment lost 4 bases and the J segment 5 bases; nucleotides outside the gene matches: 5.